These 28 T cell receptor beta chains came from one sample sequenced in a study of blood T cell repertoires in COVID-19. The assay was immunoSEQ multiplex PCR, and TCRdb's table has in-frame clones only and misses some. Of about 22,000 clones listed, approximately 91% are singletons. The sequenced material came from peripheral blood. These receptors were collected from a woman between 65 and 79 years old with active COVID-19.

This clone was detected once. The chain recombines TRBV29-1 with TRBJ2-5; perhaps TRBD2 as D (7 bases). Germline V CDR1 and CDR2: SQVTM, ANQGSEA. CDR3 length equals 14 residues. V lost 4 bases to trimming and J lost 5 bases, with 17 bases between them. CDR3 in amino acids: CSVGGAGRGETQYF. The CDR3 nucleotides are TGCAGCGTTGGAGGAGCGGGAAGGGGGGAGACCCAGTACTTC.

The chain recombines TRBV30 with TRBJ2-1; 8 bases line up with TRBD1. Trimming at V came to 7 bases and at J to 5 bases, leaving 10 bases not matched to a gene. CDR3 length equals 14 residues. Germline V gene lookup returns CDR1 GTSNPN and CDR2 SVGIG (reference sequence). DNA for the CDR3: TGTGCCTTAAAGTTAGGGGACAGGAACAATGAGCAGTTCTTC. Residues: CALKLGDRNNEQFF.

The rearrangement uses TRBV5-5 and TRBJ1-6; D gene ambiguous. The V end was cut by 5 bases, the J end by 5 bases, with 11 bases between. The CDR3 sequence is 14 residues long. Germline V gene sequence: CDR1 SGHKS, CDR2 YYEKEE (reference sequence). CDR3 in DNA: TGTGCCAGCAGACGAATAACTAATAATTCACCCCTCCACTTT. Protein product: CASRRITNNSPLHF.

The genes are TRBV5-4 and TRBJ2-1; 9 nucleotides line up with TRBD2. This CDR3 has 16 residues. Germline trimming cut 2 bases from V and 0 bases from J; bases unmatched to any gene: 3. Germline lookup yields CDR1 SGHNT and CDR2 YYREEE (reference sequence). The CDR3 nucleotides read TGTGCCAGCAGCTTAAATAGCGGGAGCTCCTACAATGAGCAGTTCTTC. Its translation is CASSLNSGSSYNEQFF.

This chain links TRBV27 with TRBJ1-2; 7 bases match TRBD1. Germline CDR1 is MNHEY and CDR2 is SMNVEV (reference sequence). Losses at the gene ends were 6 bases for V and 5 bases for J; bases not matched to a gene: 6. CDR3 length equals 13 residues. CDR3 DNA sequence: TGTGCCAGCAGGGCAGGGGGAGGATATGGCTACACCTTC. Encoded protein: CASRAGGGYGYTF.

This chain joins TRBV27 and TRBJ2-1, with TRBD2 matching over 11 bases. Germline loops: CDR1 MNHEY, CDR2 SMNVEV (reference sequence). CDR3 size: 18 residues. V gave up 0 bases and J gave up 12 bases; unmatched junction bases: 16. The CDR3 region is CASSLSVLAGESLKGQFF. The CDR3 coding sequence is TGTGCCAGCAGTTTATCGGTACTAGCGGGAGAGTCCTTAAAAGGGCAGTTCTTC.

CDR3 residues: CASTNGLAGGYEQYF. CDR3 DNA: TGTGCCAGCACTAATGGACTAGCGGGAGGGTACGAGCAGTACTTC. J is TRBJ2-7 and V is TRBV6-5, with 15 bases that match TRBD2. This CDR3 is built from 15 residues. V shed 7 bases and J 4 bases; nucleotides not matched to a gene: 5. The germline gives CDR1 MNHEY, CDR2 SVGAGI.

This sequence joins TRBV19 and TRBJ2-3; D is ambiguous. This CDR3 contains 15 residues. Germline V CDR1 and CDR2: LNHDA, SQIVND (reference sequence). Trimming took off 1 base at V and 3 bases at J, with 11 bases between the two ends. The CDR3 DNA follows: TGTGCCAGTAGTATAGCGCGCGGAAAGACAGATACGCAGTATTTT. Translation: CASSIARGKTDTQYF.

The chain has TRBV3-1 (or the pseudogene TRBV3-2) and TRBJ1-6; D unclear. This CDR3 spans 13 amino acids. Germline values: CDR1 LGHDT, CDR2 YNNKEL (reference sequence). Trimming removed 6 bases from V and 9 bases from J, with 12 bases in between. The CDR3 reads CASRQRTGSPLHF. CDR3 nucleotide sequence: TGTGCCAGCAGGCAACGCACGGGTTCACCCCTCCACTTT.

The chain employs TRBV2 and TRBJ1-1, with 10 bases aligning to TRBD1. Germline V gives CDR1 SNHLY, CDR2 FYNNEI. CDR3 length: 13 amino acids. Trimming took 8 bases from V and 6 from J; bases not matched to a gene: 6. CDR3 sequence (DNA): TGTGCCAGCCACCGGGACAGGGGCTCTGAAGCTTTCTTT. The encoded protein is CASHRDRGSEAFF.

The chain uses TRBV5-6 and TRBJ1-2; tentatively, D is TRBD1 (5 bases). This CDR3 spans 15 amino acids. CDR1 is SGHDT and CDR2 is YYEEEE in the germline V gene. Trimming took off 3 bases at V and 4 bases at J, with 16 bases between the two ends. The CDR3 sequence is CASSSQGIKSYGYTF. The CDR3 coding sequence is TGTGCCAGCAGCTCCCAGGGAATAAAGAGCTATGGCTACACCTTC.

The chain uses TRBV18 and TRBJ1-2; D remains unclear. The CDR3 covers 17 residues. Germline CDR1 is KGHSH and CDR2 is LQKENI. Trimming cost V 8 bases and J 1 base, with 23 bases left between them. CDR3 sequence: CASGGGLGPLLNYGYTF. For the CDR3, the DNA is TGTGCCAGCGGAGGAGGGCTTGGACCGCTCCTTAACTATGGCTACACCTTC.

This chain uses TRBV2 with TRBJ2-1; TRBD2 matches at 12 bases. The CDR3 extends over 15 amino acids. Trimming cost V 6 bases and J 6 bases; bases outside gene matches: 6. Germline values: CDR1 SNHLY, CDR2 FYNNEI. The CDR3 DNA reads as TGTGCCAGCAGGGTGACTAGCGGGAGTGGCAATGAGCAGTTCTTC. Translating gives CASRVTSGSGNEQFF.

The rearrangement uses TRBV28 and TRBJ1-2; TRBD1 matches 7 bases. The length of the CDR3 is 13 residues. V lost 10 bases to trimming and J lost 5 bases; unmatched junction nucleotides: 10. Germline V CDR1 and CDR2: MDHEN, SYDVKM. In nucleotides, the CDR3 is TGTGCCACCACGCCGGGACAGAAATATGGCTACACCTTC. It translates to CATTPGQKYGYTF.

V and J are TRBV28 and TRBJ2-7; 11 bases fit TRBD2. The CDR3 has 17 amino acids. In germline, CDR1 is MDHEN, CDR2 SYDVKM. V gave up 6 bases and J gave up 3 bases; unmatched junction bases: 13. CDR3 protein: CASRSSWLAGGDYEQYF. The CDR3 DNA follows: TGTGCCAGCAGATCATCGTGGCTAGCGGGAGGCGACTACGAGCAGTACTTC.

The gene calls are TRBV29-1 and TRBJ2-1, with 15 bases matching TRBD2. Germline loops: CDR1 SQVTM, CDR2 ANQGSEA. This CDR3 region has 15 residues. Trimming took 8 bases from V and 10 from J; bases not matched to a gene: 12. As DNA, the CDR3 is TGCAGCACACGCGGGACTAGCGGGAGGAGTTGGGAGCAGTTCTTC. It yields the protein CSTRGTSGRSWEQFF.

The CDR3 DNA is TGTGCTAGTGGTTTGCCACAGGGGACCCAGTACTTC. As protein: CASGLPQGTQYF. V gene TRBV12-5 combines with J gene TRBJ2-5; the D gene is possibly TRBD1 (6 bases). Germline values: CDR1 LGHNT, CDR2 FRNRAP. The CDR3 contains 12 residues. The V end lost 2 bases, the J end lost 7 bases, and 8 bases lay between the germline ends.

The chain links TRBV27 to TRBJ2-7; possible D gene TRBD2, 6 bases. V was trimmed by 5 bases and J by 1 base, leaving 12 bases between them. The V gene's germline CDR1 is MNHEY and CDR2 SMNVEV (reference sequence). This CDR3 is built from 14 residues. CDR3 in DNA: TGTGCCAGCAGTGCGGGGTACGGTTCCTACGAGCAGTACTTC. Translation gives CASSAGYGSYEQYF.

This clone appeared once. This chain uses TRBV9 with TRBJ1-1; D remains unclear. CDR3 size: 13 residues. The V and J ends lost 4 bases and 0 bases respectively, with 7 bases between them. CDR1 is SGDLS and CDR2 is YYNGEE in the germline V gene. As DNA, the CDR3 is TGTGCCAGCAGCCCCTCTTTGAACACTGAAGCTTTCTTT. It is translated as CASSPSLNTEAFF.

The chain couples TRBV2 to TRBJ1-3; unclear D gene. This CDR3 contains 11 residues. Trimming shortened V by 3 bases and J by 7 bases, and 4 bases separated the two germline ends. Germline V gene sequence: CDR1 SNHLY, CDR2 FYNNEI. CDR3 protein: CASSDLNTIYF. The DNA of the CDR3 is TGTGCCAGCAGTGATCTGAACACCATATATTTT.

The chain combines TRBV10-3 with TRBJ2-1; D perhaps matches TRBD2 (6 bases). The germline V gene encodes CDR1 ENHRY and CDR2 SYGVKD. This CDR3 is built from 13 residues. The germline V and J ends were trimmed by 10 bases and 0 bases, with 10 bases remaining between them. The CDR3 DNA is TGTGCCACCGGGGGACCCTCCTACAATGAGCAGTTCTTC. It yields the protein CATGGPSYNEQFF.

The chain combines TRBV4-1 with TRBJ2-3, with TRBD1 as a possible D gene (6 bases). The CDR3 has 13 amino acids. Germline CDR1 is MGHRA and CDR2 is YSYEKL. The ends were cut back, 4 bases at V and 3 bases at J, with 8 bases in the middle. In DNA, the CDR3 is TGCGCCAGCAGCCGGCAGGGGACAGATACGCAGTATTTT. Encoded protein: CASSRQGTDTQYF.

The chain links TRBV18 to TRBJ1-1; TRBD1 matches 9 bases. CDR3 size: 13 residues. Germline assignment: CDR1 KGHSH and CDR2 LQKENI. With V trimmed by 6 bases and J by 3 bases, 2 bases remained unmatched. The CDR3 nucleotides read TGTGCCAGCTCTCGACAGGGGGACACTGAAGCTTTCTTT. Translation gives CASSRQGDTEAFF.

This chain joins TRBV28 and TRBJ2-2; D is unclear. V lost 6 bases and J lost 0, with 8 bases in between. Germline V gene sequence: CDR1 MDHEN, CDR2 SYDVKM. This CDR3 has 14 amino acids. The CDR3 protein is CASRVLPNTGELFF. DNA of the CDR3: TGTGCCAGCAGGGTACTCCCGAACACCGGGGAGCTGTTTTTT.

This clone is a singleton in its sample. The chain links TRBV28 to TRBJ2-5; 7 bases agree with TRBD2. V was clipped by 3 bases and J by 5 bases; unmatched bases: 9. The CDR3 is 15 amino acids. Germline CDR1 MDHEN, CDR2 SYDVKM. The CDR3 protein is CASSFNTAGLETQYF. CDR3 sequence (DNA): TGTGCCAGCAGTTTTAATACAGCGGGACTGGAGACCCAGTACTTC.

The chain has TRBV4-1 and TRBJ2-7; 7 nucleotides agree with TRBD1. The junction had 4 bases not matched to a gene; V was cut back by 2 bases and J by 3 bases. CDR1 is MGHRA, CDR2 YSYEKL, per germline. The CDR3 spans 14 residues. The CDR3 coding sequence is TGCGCCAGCAGCCAATACGGACAGGACTACGAGCAGTACTTC. Protein: CASSQYGQDYEQYF.

The genes are TRBV15 and TRBJ2-5; possible D gene TRBD1, 5 bases. Trimming shortened V by 3 bases and J by 5 bases, and 10 bases separated the two germline ends. The V gene's germline CDR1 is LNHNV and CDR2 YYDKDF (reference sequence). The CDR3 covers 13 residues. The CDR3 protein is CATSRGREETQYF. The CDR3 nucleotides are TGTGCCACCAGCAGGGGGCGCGAGGAGACCCAGTACTTC.

This clone was found a few times. The V and J genes are TRBV27 and TRBJ2-2; the match to TRBD2 covers 8 bases. V shed 3 bases and J 7 bases; nucleotides not matched to a gene: 4. The CDR3 has 14 residues. The germline gives CDR1 MNHEY, CDR2 SMNVEV (reference sequence). The CDR3 DNA is TGTGCCAGCAGTTTGCGACTAGCGAACGGGGAGCTGTTTTTT. It is translated as CASSLRLANGELFF.